These 30 T cell receptor beta chains share one sample of origin, sequenced in a study of radiotherapy plus CTLA-4 blockade in lung cancer. This table comes from immunoSEQ multiplex PCR, and its TCRdb copy is limited to in-frame clones, with some not included. The sample shows around 80,000 clones, roughly 70% of them seen only once. The sequences come from peripheral blood, collected from a patient treated with radiotherapy plus ipilimumab. The receptors were gathered from a human donor with non-small cell lung cancer whose response to radiotherapy plus ipilimumab could not be evaluated.

This clone was detected only a few times. V gene TRBV4-2 combines with J gene TRBJ2-7; 9 nucleotides line up with TRBD1. This CDR3 has 14 residues. Germline V gene data show CDR1 as LGHNA and CDR2 as YNFKEQ. The J segment lost 5 bases and the V segment lost 4 bases, leaving 6 bases of the junction unmatched. CDR3: CASSRTGGEDEQYF. DNA of the CDR3: TGTGCCAGCAGCCGAACAGGGGGCGAAGACGAGCAGTACTTC.

This chain links TRBV30 with TRBJ1-2, with TRBD1 matching over 7 bases. In germline, CDR1 is GTSNPN, CDR2 SVGIG (reference sequence). This CDR3 is 14 amino acids long. The J segment lost 1 base and the V segment lost 1 base, leaving 3 bases of the junction unmatched. The CDR3: CAWSEGQYNYGYTF. Here the CDR3 DNA reads TGTGCCTGGAGTGAGGGACAGTATAACTATGGCTACACCTTC.

The chain is built from TRBV5-4 and TRBJ2-2, with D possibly TRBD2 on 6 matching bases. Deletions cut 4 bases from V and 6 bases from J, with 10 bases between. This CDR3 is 13 amino acids long. Germline values: CDR1 SGHNT, CDR2 YYREEE (reference sequence). This CDR3 is CASSPRGSGELFF. Written as DNA, the CDR3 is TGTGCCAGCAGCCCCCGGGGGTCCGGGGAGCTGTTTTTT.

This clone was seen more than once but under ten times. V is TRBV11-2 and J is TRBJ2-3, with 8 bases identical to TRBD1. Unmatched junction bases numbered 6, after V lost 5 bases and J lost 5 bases. Per the germline V gene, CDR1 is SGHAT and CDR2 is FQNNGV. This CDR3 spans 14 amino acids. The CDR3 DNA reads TGTGCCAGCAGCCCCGACAGGGGCGGAGATACGCAGTATTTT. Its protein is CASSPDRGGDTQYF.

This chain links TRBV10-2 with TRBJ1-1; D may be TRBD1 (5 bases). The V gene's germline CDR1 is WSHSY and CDR2 SAAADI. CDR3 length: 11 amino acids. V was pared by 6 bases and J by 4 bases, with 6 bases between. The CDR3 reads CASRGPTEAFF. CDR3 nucleotide sequence: TGCGCCAGCAGGGGGCCCACTGAAGCTTTCTTT.

Of note for this clone: A junction end diverges from the germline sequence, so it may reflect a read error. The same CDR3 can be traced to other DNA sequences in this sample. The chain couples TRBV2 to TRBJ1-1; TRBD1 is a possible D gene (6 bases). Germline V CDR1 and CDR2: SNHLY, FYNNEI. CDR3 size: 13 residues. The CDR3 here is CASDAQGNTEAFF. The CDR3 coding sequence is TGTGCCAGCGACGCACAGGGAAACACTGAAGCCTTCTTT.

This chain connects TRBV5-4 to TRBJ2-3; TRBD2 matches at 7 bases. Germline values: CDR1 SGHNT, CDR2 YYREEE (reference sequence). V lost 0 bases and J lost 2; bases outside the gene matches: 3. The CDR3 sequence is 15 residues long. CDR3 in DNA: TGTGCCAGCAGCTTGGAGCGGGACCTCACAGATACGCAGTATTTT. Its protein product is CASSLERDLTDTQYF.

V gene TRBV4-1 combines with J gene TRBJ1-1; D unresolved. V was pared by 0 bases and J by 5 bases, with 10 bases between. The CDR3 has 14 amino acids. CDR1 is MGHRA and CDR2 is YSYEKL in the germline V gene. CDR3 sequence: CASSQDRGSTEAFF. The CDR3 DNA is TGCGCCAGCAGCCAAGATCGCGGGAGTACTGAAGCTTTCTTT.

The chain employs TRBV4-3 and TRBJ1-1; D might be TRBD1 (6 bases). The germline V and J ends were trimmed by 0 bases and 4 bases, with 21 bases remaining between them. This CDR3 has 18 residues. The germline V gene has CDR1 LGHNA and CDR2 YSLEER. As DNA, the CDR3 is TGCGCCAGCAGCCAAGATCGGGGGGGGCGCGGGTACGGCACTGAAGCTTTCTTT. It codes for CASSQDRGGRGYGTEAFF.

There are a few counts of this clone. The chain employs TRBV7-9 and TRBJ1-1, with D uncertain. The germline V gene has CDR1 SEHNR and CDR2 FQNEAQ (reference sequence). The V gene lost 0 bases and the J gene lost 7 bases, with 9 bases spanning the gap. The CDR3 consists of 13 residues. Written as DNA, the CDR3 is TGTGCCAGCAGCTTAGCAGGAGACCATGAAGCTTTCTTT. It translates to CASSLAGDHEAFF.

The chain links TRBV5-8 to TRBJ1-2; 8 positions agree with TRBD1. The CDR3 consists of 15 residues. Germline values: CDR1 SGHTS, CDR2 YDEGEE. The V and J ends lost 1 base and 4 bases, in that order; junction bases with no gene match: 6. The CDR3 nucleotides read TGTGCCAGCAGCTTGCTTATTGACAGGGGCTATGGCTACACCTTC. Its translation: CASSLLIDRGYGYTF. The variable domain in full, completed from reference TRBV5-8 and TRBJ1-2, reads EAGVTQSPTHLIKTRGQQATLRCSPISGHTSVYWYQQALGLGLQFLLWYDEGEERNRGNFPPRFSGRQFPNYSSELNVNALELEDSALYLCASSLLIDRGYGYTFGSGTRLTVV.

This clone has only a few counts. The chain uses TRBV6-5 and TRBJ2-5; D perhaps matches TRBD1 (5 bases). V was pared by 7 bases and J by 7 bases, with 16 bases between. CDR3 length equals 13 residues. Per germline, CDR1 MNHEY and CDR2 SVGAGI. CDR3 residues: CASIELTQGTQYF. As DNA, the CDR3 is TGTGCCAGCATAGAGCTGACCCAGGGGACCCAGTACTTC.

The chain links TRBV6-5 to TRBJ2-3; D ambiguous. V dropped 1 base and J dropped 6 bases, with 5 bases sitting between them. Germline V gene lookup returns CDR1 MNHEY and CDR2 SVGAGI. The CDR3 is 12 residues long. Here the CDR3 DNA reads TGTGCCAGCAGTTACTACGGGGATACGCAGTATTTT. Protein product: CASSYYGDTQYF.

This chain's CDR3 is CASSQDGEAQYF. CDR3 coding DNA: TGCGCCAGCAGCCAAGATGGCGAGGCCCAGTACTTC. The V gene is TRBV4-1, the J gene TRBJ2-5; D is undetermined. The CDR3 runs 12 residues. The V gene lost 0 bases and the J gene lost 9 bases, with 8 bases spanning the gap. Germline V gives CDR1 MGHRA, CDR2 YSYEKL.

This clone was seen a handful of times. The chain is built from TRBV7-9 and TRBJ1-1; no clear D gene. Looked up from germline, CDR1 is SEHNR and CDR2 is FQNEAQ (reference sequence). Trimming removed 2 bases from V and 11 bases from J, with 12 bases in between. The CDR3 has 12 residues. CDR3 nucleotide sequence: TGTGCCAGCAGCTTAACTGAGGCCGGGGCTTTCTTT. Translated, it gives CASSLTEAGAFF.

This clone was seen once. V gene TRBV7-2 combines with J gene TRBJ2-7, with a possible D match to TRBD2 (5 bases). The CDR3 consists of 15 residues. V dropped 2 bases and J dropped 0 bases, with 11 bases sitting between them. Per the germline V gene, CDR1 is SGHTA and CDR2 is FQGNSA. The CDR3, as DNA: TGTGCCAGCAGCTTACATACAAGCGGCTCCTACGAGCAGTACTTC. The encoded protein is CASSLHTSGSYEQYF.

This clone was counted between two and nine times. V gene TRBV7-9 combines with J gene TRBJ2-2; 8 bases line up with TRBD2. The J segment lost 7 bases and the V segment lost 3 bases, leaving 1 base of the junction unmatched. From germline, CDR1 is SEHNR and CDR2 FQNEAQ (reference sequence). The CDR3 runs to 13 residues. The CDR3 sequence is CASSFSGNGELFF. CDR3 DNA: TGTGCCAGCAGCTTTAGCGGGAACGGGGAGCTGTTTTTT.

This rearrangement joins TRBV5-6 to TRBJ2-1; 7 positions agree with TRBD2. V was pared by 2 bases and J by 6 bases, with 8 bases of the junction left unmatched. The CDR3 consists of 15 residues. CDR1 and CDR2 (germline): SGHDT, YYEEEE. DNA for the CDR3: TGTGCCAGCAGCTTTCGGTTTCTAGCGGTCAATGAGCAGTTCTTC. It codes for CASSFRFLAVNEQFF.

V usage is TRBV5-4 and J usage is TRBJ1-1, with D unclear. With 4 bases removed from V and 1 base from J, the gap between germline ends came to 11 bases. CDR3 length: 14 residues. Germline loops: CDR1 SGHNT, CDR2 YYREEE (reference sequence). The CDR3 reads CASSRDRANTEAFF. As DNA, the CDR3 is TGTGCCAGCAGCCGCGATAGAGCGAACACTGAAGCTTTCTTT.

V usage is TRBV5-1 and J usage is TRBJ1-1; possibly TRBD1 for D (5 bases). V was trimmed by 2 bases and J by 12 bases, leaving 17 bases between them. Germline CDR1 reads SGHRS; CDR2 reads YFSETQ. The CDR3 has 13 residues. This CDR3 is CASSLRGGEVTFF. The CDR3 DNA sequence: TGCGCCAGCAGCTTACGGGGAGGGGAGGTAACTTTCTTT.

The chain has TRBV28 and TRBJ2-7, with D possibly being TRBD1 (5 bases). From germline, CDR1 is MDHEN and CDR2 SYDVKM. V was pared by 5 bases and J by 0 bases, with 20 bases between. CDR3 length equals 17 residues. This chain's CDR3 is CASSKGVQTSFSYEQYF. CDR3 nucleotide sequence: TGTGCCAGCAGTAAAGGGGTACAGACATCATTCTCCTACGAGCAGTACTTC.

The J gene is TRBJ2-5, the V gene TRBV4-1; TRBD2 might be the D (6 bases). Trimming left V 0 bases short and J 5 bases short, with 19 bases between. The CDR3 is made up of 17 amino acids. Germline CDR1 MGHRA, CDR2 YSYEKL. CDR3 nucleotide sequence: TGCGCCAGCAGCCAAGAGACCCCGCGGGGACCGGGGGAGACCCAGTACTTC. Protein product: CASSQETPRGPGETQYF.

The chain couples TRBV5-8 to TRBJ2-7, with 9 bases lining up with TRBD1. The length of the CDR3 is 16 residues. The germline CDR1 and CDR2 sequences are SGHTS and YDEGEE. V lost 5 bases, J lost 1 base, and 10 bases stayed unmatched. CDR3: CASRRSGGQGSYEQYF. CDR3 coding DNA: TGTGCCAGCAGGCGTTCGGGCGGACAGGGGTCCTACGAGCAGTACTTC.

The chain recombines TRBV28 with TRBJ1-4; D call uncertain. The CDR3 has 15 residues. Trimming took 6 bases from V and 7 from J, leaving 18 bases between them. The germline V gene has CDR1 MDHEN and CDR2 SYDVKM. The CDR3 bases are TGTGCCAGCAGGTTGCTTTTCAGTACCGCTGAAAAACTGTTTTTT. Its translation: CASRLLFSTAEKLFF.

A few counts support this clone. J is TRBJ2-2 and V is TRBV10-3; 13 positions match TRBD2. V shed 6 bases, J shed 4 bases, and the junction held 8 bases outside the gene matches. This CDR3 is built from 17 residues. Germline V CDR1 and CDR2: ENHRY, SYGVKD. The CDR3 sequence is CAIREEGLAGSTGELFF. CDR3 DNA sequence: TGTGCCATCAGAGAGGAGGGACTAGCGGGATCCACCGGGGAGCTGTTTTTT.

The V call is TRBV5-1, the J call TRBJ2-1; TRBD1 matches 7 bases. J lost 9 bases, V lost 4 bases, and 7 bases had no gene match. CDR3 length: 13 amino acids. The germline V gene encodes CDR1 SGHRS and CDR2 YFSETQ. The CDR3 sequence: CASSQNGDSEQFF. The CDR3 nucleotides are TGCGCCAGCAGCCAGAACGGGGACAGTGAGCAGTTCTTC. The full variable domain, with the rest looked up from reference TRBV5-1 and TRBJ2-1, is KAGVTQTPRYLIKTRGQQVTLSCSPISGHRSVSWYQQTPGQGLQFLFEYFSETQRNKGNFPGRFSGRQFSNSRSEMNVSTLELGDSALYLCASSQNGDSEQFFGPGTRLTVL.

The chain carries TRBV7-9 and TRBJ2-5; D is possibly TRBD2 (7 bases). CDR1 is SEHNR, CDR2 FQNEAQ, per germline (reference sequence). The CDR3 extends over 14 amino acids. Trimming shortened V by 5 bases and J by 5 bases, and 15 bases separated the two germline ends. The CDR3 loop is CASSAQGGWETQYF. CDR3 sequence (DNA): TGTGCCAGCAGCGCACAGGGAGGGTGGGAGACCCAGTACTTC.

The chain uses TRBV5-1 and TRBJ1-1; D ambiguous. Germline V gene lookup returns CDR1 SGHRS and CDR2 YFSETQ. The CDR3 has 18 amino acids. V was clipped by 3 bases and J by 1 base, with 22 bases between them. The CDR3 DNA reads as TGCGCCAGCAGCTCAAAGCCTCCCCACAGTTTAGGGAACACTGAAGCTTTCTTT. Translating gives CASSSKPPHSLGNTEAFF.

V is TRBV1 and J is TRBJ1-2; the DNA was not used to check the table's D call, TRBD1. TRBV1 counts as a pseudogene. The CDR3 is 16 residues long. CDR3 loop: CTSSQDPQGRNYGYTF. The CDR3 coding sequence is TGCACCAGCAGCCAAGATCCACAGGGCCGTAACTATGGCTACACCTTC.

This sequence joins TRBV27 and TRBJ2-5; D unresolved. This CDR3 contains 12 residues. The V and J ends lost 6 bases and 1 base respectively, with 6 bases between them. Germline CDR1 reads MNHEY; CDR2 reads SMNVEV (reference sequence). The CDR3 reads CASSNSQETQYF. CDR3 DNA sequence: TGTGCCAGCAGCAACTCCCAAGAGACCCAGTACTTC.